This TCR beta chain is from a study of response to subunit inactivated influenza vaccine. MiXCR, applied by TCRdb to the RT-PCR reads, yields one record per CDR3 protein. Here the sample spans hundreds of thousands of distinct CDR3 sequences, 7.6% being singletons. The CDR3 length is 18 residues. From germline, CDR1 is SGHAT and CDR2 FQDESV (reference sequence). V was clipped by 5 bases and J by 0 bases; unmatched bases: 7. There are a few counts of this clonotype. This chain uses TRBV11-1 with TRBJ2-3; TRBD2 agrees at 14 bases. The specimen comprised PBMCs from blood, sampled roughly 24 months after vaccination. This sequence was found in a man between 50 and 75 years old who received an inactivated influenza vaccine. The CDR3 bases are TGTGCCAGCAGCCAGACTAGCGGGAGGGCCATTAGCACAGATACGCAGTATTTT. Protein: CASSQTSGRAISTDTQYF.